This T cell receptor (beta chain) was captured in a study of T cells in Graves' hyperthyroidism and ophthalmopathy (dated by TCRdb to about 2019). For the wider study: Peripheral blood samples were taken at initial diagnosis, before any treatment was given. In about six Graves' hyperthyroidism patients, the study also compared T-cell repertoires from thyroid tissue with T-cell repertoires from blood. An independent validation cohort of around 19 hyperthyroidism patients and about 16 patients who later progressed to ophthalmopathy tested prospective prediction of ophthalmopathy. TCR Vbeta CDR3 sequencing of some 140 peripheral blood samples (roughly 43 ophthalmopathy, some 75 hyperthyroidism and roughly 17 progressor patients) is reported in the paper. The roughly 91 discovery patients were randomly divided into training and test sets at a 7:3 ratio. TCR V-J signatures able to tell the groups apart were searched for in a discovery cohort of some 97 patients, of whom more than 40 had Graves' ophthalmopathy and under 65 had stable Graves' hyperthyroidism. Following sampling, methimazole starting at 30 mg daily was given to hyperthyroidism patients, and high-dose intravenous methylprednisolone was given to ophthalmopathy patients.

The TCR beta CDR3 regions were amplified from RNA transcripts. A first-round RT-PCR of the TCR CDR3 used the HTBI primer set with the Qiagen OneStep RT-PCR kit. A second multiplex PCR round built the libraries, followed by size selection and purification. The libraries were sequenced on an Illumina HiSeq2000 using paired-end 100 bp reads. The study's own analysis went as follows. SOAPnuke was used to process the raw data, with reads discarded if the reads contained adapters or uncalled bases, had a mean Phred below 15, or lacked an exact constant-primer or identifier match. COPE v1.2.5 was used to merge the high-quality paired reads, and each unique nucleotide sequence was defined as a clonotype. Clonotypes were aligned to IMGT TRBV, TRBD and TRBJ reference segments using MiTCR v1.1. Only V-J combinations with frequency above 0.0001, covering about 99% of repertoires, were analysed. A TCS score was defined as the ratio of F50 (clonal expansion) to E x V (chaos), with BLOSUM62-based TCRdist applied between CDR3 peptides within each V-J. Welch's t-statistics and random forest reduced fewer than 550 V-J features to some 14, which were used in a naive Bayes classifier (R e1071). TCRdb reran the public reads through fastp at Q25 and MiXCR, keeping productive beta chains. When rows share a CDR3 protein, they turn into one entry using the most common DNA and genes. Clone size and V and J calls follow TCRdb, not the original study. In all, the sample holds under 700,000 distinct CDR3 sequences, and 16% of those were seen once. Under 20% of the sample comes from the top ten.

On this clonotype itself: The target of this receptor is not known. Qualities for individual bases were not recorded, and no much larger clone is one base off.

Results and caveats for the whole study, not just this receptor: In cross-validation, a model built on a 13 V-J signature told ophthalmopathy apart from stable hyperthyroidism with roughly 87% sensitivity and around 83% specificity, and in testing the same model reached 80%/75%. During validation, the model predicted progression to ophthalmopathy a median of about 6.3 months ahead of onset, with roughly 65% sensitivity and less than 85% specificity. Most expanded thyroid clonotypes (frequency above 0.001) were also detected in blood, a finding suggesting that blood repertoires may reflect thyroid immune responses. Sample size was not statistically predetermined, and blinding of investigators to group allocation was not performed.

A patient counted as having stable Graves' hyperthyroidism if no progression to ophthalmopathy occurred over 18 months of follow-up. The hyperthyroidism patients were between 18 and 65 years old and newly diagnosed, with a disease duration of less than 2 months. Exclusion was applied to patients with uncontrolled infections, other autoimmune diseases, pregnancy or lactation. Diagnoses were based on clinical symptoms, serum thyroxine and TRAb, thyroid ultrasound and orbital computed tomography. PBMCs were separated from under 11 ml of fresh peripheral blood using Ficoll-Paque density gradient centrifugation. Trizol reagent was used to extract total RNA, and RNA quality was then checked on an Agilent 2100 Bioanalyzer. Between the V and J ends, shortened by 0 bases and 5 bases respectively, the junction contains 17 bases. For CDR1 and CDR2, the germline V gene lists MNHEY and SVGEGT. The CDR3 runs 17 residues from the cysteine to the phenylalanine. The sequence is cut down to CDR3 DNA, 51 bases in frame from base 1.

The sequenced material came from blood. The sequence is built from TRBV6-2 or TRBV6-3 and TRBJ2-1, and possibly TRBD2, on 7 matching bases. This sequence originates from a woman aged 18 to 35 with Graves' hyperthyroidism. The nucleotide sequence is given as TGTGCCAGCAGTTACTCTACAGGGAGGGGGGTAAACAATGAGCAGTTCTTC. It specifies CASSYSTGRGVNNEQFF.